What follows are 21 T cell receptor beta chains derived from one specimen sequenced in a study of blood T cell repertoires in COVID-19. Sequencing used immunoSEQ multiplex PCR; TCRdb keeps in-frame clones, though not all of them. The table lists about 150,000 clones, 80% of them singletons. What was sequenced was peripheral blood. All receptors come from a man aged 60-69 years with acute or convalescent COVID-19.

Remarks on this clone: At one end the junction does not follow the germline gene, possibly because of a read error. V gene TRBV4-1 combines with J gene TRBJ1-2, with no clear D. The CDR3 loop spans 14 amino acids. Germline V gene sequence: CDR1 MGHRA, CDR2 YSYEKL. This CDR3 is CVSSQEGFTGGYTF. In nucleotides, the CDR3 is TGCGTCAGCAGCCAAGAAGGGTTTACGGGGGGCTACACCTTC.

The rearrangement joins TRBV7-9 to TRBJ1-1; 8 bases agree with TRBD1. The CDR3 is made up of 15 amino acids. Per the germline V gene, CDR1 is SEHNR and CDR2 is FQNEAQ (reference sequence). With 5 bases clipped from V and 6 bases from J, the junction kept 11 bases outside the gene matches. CDR3 coding DNA: TGTGCCAGCAGCCACGCCCAGGGGGCTCGGGCTGAAGCTTTCTTT. This gives the protein CASSHAQGARAEAFF.

The genes are TRBV25-1 and TRBJ1-1, with TRBD1 as a possible D gene (5 bases). The CDR3 is 12 amino acids. Trimming pared 5 bases from V and 8 bases from J, leaving 12 bases between. Germline V gives CDR1 MGHDK, CDR2 SYGVNS. As DNA, the CDR3 is TGTGCCAGCAGTACAGGCCCCGGGGAAGCTTTCTTT. It yields the protein CASSTGPGEAFF.

This clone was counted a single time. The chain uses TRBV7-9 and TRBJ2-3, with TRBD2 identical over 13 bases. Germline CDR1 and CDR2: SEHNR and FQNEAQ (reference sequence). V dropped 7 bases and J dropped 2; count of bases not matched to a gene: 6. The CDR3 is 16 residues long. CDR3 loop: CASIWGLAGPTDTQYF. CDR3 DNA sequence: TGTGCCAGCATTTGGGGACTAGCGGGGCCCACAGATACGCAGTATTTT.

V gene TRBV20-1 combines with J gene TRBJ2-1; D may be TRBD2 (6 bases). Trimming cost V 3 bases and J 3 bases, with 12 bases left between them. Per germline, CDR1 DFQATT and CDR2 SNEGSKA (reference sequence). This CDR3 spans 14 amino acids. CDR3 bases: TGCAGTGCTAGTGCGCGGGAAAGCTACAATGAGCAGTTCTTC. It encodes CSASARESYNEQFF.

This clone showed up just a few times. The DNA for the CDR3 is TGTGCCAGCAGCTTGGTCGCGGGGTATCAGCCCCAGCATTTT. It is translated as CASSLVAGYQPQHF. The chain has TRBV5-6 and TRBJ1-5; D is ambiguous. The germline V gene has CDR1 SGHDT and CDR2 YYEEEE. V lost 0 bases to trimming and J lost 5 bases, with 9 bases between them. CDR3 length: 14 residues.

V is TRBV7-2 and J is TRBJ2-7; D perhaps matches TRBD1 (6 bases). The CDR3 is made up of 12 amino acids. The germline V and J ends were trimmed by 5 bases and 4 bases, with 9 bases remaining between them. Germline loops: CDR1 SGHTA, CDR2 FQGNSA. CDR3 DNA: TGTGCCAGCAGCCCAACAGGGTACGAGCAGTACTTC. It is translated as CASSPTGYEQYF.

This chain links TRBV5-1 with TRBJ2-2, with D perhaps matching TRBD1 (6 bases). The ends were cut back, 5 bases at V and 0 bases at J, with 8 bases in the middle. The CDR3 length is 14 residues. CDR1 and CDR2 (germline): SGHRS, YFSETQ. The chain's CDR3 is CASRAGANTGELFF. The CDR3, as DNA: TGCGCCAGCAGGGCAGGGGCGAACACCGGGGAGCTGTTTTTT.

The chain employs TRBV19 and TRBJ2-5, with a possible D match to TRBD2 (6 bases). Germline V gives CDR1 LNHDA, CDR2 SQIVND (reference sequence). The CDR3 is 14 amino acids. Trimming left V 5 bases short and J 2 bases short, with 12 bases between. CDR3 nucleotide sequence: TGTGCCAGTAGTGAATGGGGGAGGCAAGAGACCCAGTACTTC. Its protein product is CASSEWGRQETQYF.

The genes are TRBV4-1 and TRBJ1-5; TRBD1 matches at 9 bases. V shed 3 bases, J shed 2 bases, and the junction held 5 bases outside the gene matches. Per the germline V gene, CDR1 is MGHRA and CDR2 is YSYEKL. The CDR3 runs to 16 residues. The chain's CDR3 is CASSQGTGWGNQPQHF. CDR3 nucleotide sequence: TGCGCCAGCAGCCAGGGGACAGGGTGGGGCAATCAGCCCCAGCATTTT.

This clone was counted once. The chain is built from TRBV4-1 and TRBJ1-2; a possible D gene is TRBD1 (6 bases). The CDR3 loop spans 17 amino acids. Germline assignment: CDR1 MGHRA and CDR2 YSYEKL. V was shortened by 0 bases and J by 4 bases, with 18 bases between the two germline ends. CDR3 coding DNA: TGCGCCAGCAGCCAAGATTCGAATACAGGGAGTGGCTATGGCTACACCTTC. Its translation is CASSQDSNTGSGYGYTF.

J is TRBJ2-6 and V is TRBV6-6; no clear D gene. The germline CDR1 and CDR2 sequences are MNHNY and SVGAGI (reference sequence). V was cut by 2 bases and J by 4 bases, with 9 bases left in between. This CDR3 has 15 amino acids. CDR3 sequence: CASSYARPGANVLTF. The CDR3, as DNA: TGTGCCAGCAGTTACGCGAGGCCCGGGGCCAACGTCCTGACTTTC.

The chain links TRBV2 to TRBJ1-5; TRBD1 is a possible D gene (5 bases). From germline, CDR1 is SNHLY and CDR2 FYNNEI. With 5 bases removed from V and 5 bases from J, the gap between germline ends came to 13 bases. The CDR3 has 14 amino acids. CDR3 nucleotides: TGTGCCAGCAGTTCTCAAGGGGTCGATCAGCCCCAGCATTTT. Amino acid sequence: CASSSQGVDQPQHF.

The rearrangement links TRBV28 to TRBJ1-4, with D perhaps matching TRBD1 (5 bases). Germline V lookup: CDR1 MDHEN, CDR2 SYDVKM. This CDR3 has 12 amino acids. In DNA, the CDR3 is TGTGCATCGGGGAGGGGTAACGAAAAACTGTTTTTT. Translated, it gives CASGRGNEKLFF. Supplemented by reference TRBV28 and TRBJ1-4, the full variable domain reads DVKVTQSSRYLVKRTGEKVFLECVQDMDHENMFWYRQDPGLGLRLIYFSYDVKMKEKGDIPEGYSVSREKKERFSLILESASTNQTSMYLCASGRGNEKLFFGSGTQLSVL.

The V and J genes are TRBV9 and TRBJ2-1; possibly TRBD1 for D (5 bases). The CDR3 has 12 amino acids. The germline V gene has CDR1 SGDLS and CDR2 YYNGEE. V lost 3 bases, J lost 6 bases, and 7 bases lay in between. CDR3 sequence (DNA): TGTGCCAGCAGCGAGGGGCGCAATGAGCAGTTCTTC. Amino acid sequence: CASSEGRNEQFF.

This clone was seen more than once but under ten times. The chain couples TRBV28 to TRBJ2-7; 15 bases line up with TRBD2. The V segment lost 7 bases and the J segment 0 bases; nucleotides outside the gene matches: 4. Germline V lookup: CDR1 MDHEN, CDR2 SYDVKM. This CDR3 comprises 16 residues. The DNA for the CDR3 is TGTGCCAGCAAAGGGACTAGCGGGAGGTACTCCTACGAGCAGTACTTC. This gives the protein CASKGTSGRYSYEQYF. The whole variable domain, remainder taken from reference TRBV28 and TRBJ2-7, is DVKVTQSSRYLVKRTGEKVFLECVQDMDHENMFWYRQDPGLGLRLIYFSYDVKMKEKGDIPEGYSVSREKKERFSLILESASTNQTSMYLCASKGTSGRYSYEQYFGPGTRLTVT.

The chain links TRBV5-5 to TRBJ1-6; no clear D gene. The CDR3 covers 12 residues. V was clipped by 0 bases and J by 7 bases, with 2 bases between them. Germline assignment: CDR1 SGHKS and CDR2 YYEKEE (reference sequence). DNA for the CDR3: TGTGCCAGCAGCTTGGCAAATTCACCCCTCCACTTT. This sequence encodes CASSLANSPLHF.

This chain joins TRBV5-4 and TRBJ2-6; TRBD1 is a possible D gene (5 bases). CDR3 size: 15 residues. The ends were cut back, 4 bases at V and 3 bases at J, with 11 bases in the middle. CDR1 is SGHNT and CDR2 is YYREEE in the germline V gene (reference sequence). The chain's CDR3 is CASSAAGHGANVLTF. DNA for the CDR3: TGTGCCAGCAGCGCCGCAGGGCATGGGGCCAACGTCCTGACTTTC.

The chain couples TRBV10-2 to TRBJ2-5, with D unresolved. V was cut by 5 bases and J by 2 bases, with 9 bases left in between. This CDR3 is 13 amino acids long. Germline lookup yields CDR1 WSHSY and CDR2 SAAADI. The CDR3 nucleotides read TGCGCCAGCAGTAATTTGCGGCAAGAGACCCAGTACTTC. Translated: CASSNLRQETQYF.

The chain links TRBV7-2 to TRBJ2-2, with D hard to call. CDR1 is SGHTA and CDR2 is FQGNSA in the germline V gene. This CDR3 region has 13 residues. Trimming removed 5 bases at V and 5 bases at J, with 9 bases between. The CDR3: CASSQHGTGELFF. CDR3 nucleotide sequence: TGTGCCAGCAGCCAGCACGGGACCGGGGAGCTGTTTTTT.

The chain combines TRBV3-1 (or the pseudogene TRBV3-2) with TRBJ1-3; 8 bases agree with TRBD1. V shed 0 bases, J shed 0 bases, and the junction held 4 bases outside the gene matches. Germline CDR1 LGHDT, CDR2 YNNKEL (reference sequence). The CDR3 contains 17 residues. CDR3 nucleotides: TGTGCCAGCAGCCAAGAGACGGGGACAGGCTCTGGAAACACCATATATTTT. Encoded protein: CASSQETGTGSGNTIYF.